This T cell receptor beta chain was sequenced in a study of shared clonotypes between healthy human individuals. Using immunoSEQ multiplex PCR, the repertoire was profiled, and TCRdb retains in-frame clones only, with some absent. The sample carries around 2.3 million clones, approximately 95% recorded once. V lost 3 bases, J lost 7 bases, and 12 bases lay in between. The CDR3 length is 13 residues. The germline gives CDR1 SGHTA, CDR2 FQGNSA. This sequence originates from a man in his late teens or twenties in good health. Material for sequencing was naive CD4+ T cells sorted from blood. Specified subset: CD45RA+ positively selected. V and J are TRBV7-2 and TRBJ1-2; TRBD1 might be the D (5 bases). CDR3 sequence: CASSLGLTTGYTF. DNA for the CDR3: TGTGCCAGCAGCTTGGGACTGACGACTGGCTACACCTTC.